These 15 T cell receptor beta chains were all obtained from the same sample, sequenced in a study of T cells in localized non-small cell lung cancer. The method was immunoSEQ multiplex PCR; TCRdb's version includes in-frame clones alone and lacks a portion of them. The table shows several thousand clones, with roughly 23% occurring only once. The sequencing used lung tumor tissue, collected before any cancer treatment. Every receptor here comes from a man between 40 and 75 years old with stage III squamous cell lung carcinoma.

Only a few counts were recorded for this clone. J is TRBJ1-4 and V is TRBV18; D is uncertain. The V gene's germline CDR1 is KGHSH and CDR2 LQKENI. V lost 8 bases, J lost 0 bases, and 7 bases lay in between. The CDR3 contains 13 residues. The CDR3 DNA reads TGTGCCAGCACAAAAGCAACTAATGAAAAACTGTTTTTT. Translation gives CASTKATNEKLFF.

This clone was counted a few times. The CDR3 is CASSSQWGRLQETQYF. The DNA of the CDR3 is TGTGCCAGCAGCTCGCAGTGGGGGAGGCTACAAGAGACCCAGTACTTC. The chain is built from TRBV11-3 and TRBJ2-5, with a weak D call TRBD2 (6 bases). Per germline, CDR1 SGHNT and CDR2 YENEEA. The CDR3 is made up of 16 amino acids. V lost 4 bases to trimming and J lost 2 bases, with 17 bases between them.

The gene calls are TRBV5-1 and TRBJ1-2, with 7 positions matching TRBD1. Germline values: CDR1 SGHRS, CDR2 YFSETQ. The CDR3 covers 14 residues. After removal of 3 bases from V and 3 bases from J, the junction contained 5 bases not matched to a gene. This CDR3 is CASSSGTDYYGYTF. Written as DNA, the CDR3 is TGCGCCAGCAGCTCGGGGACAGACTACTATGGCTACACCTTC.

Only a few counts were recorded for this clone. The chain employs TRBV6-7 and TRBJ2-2, with D perhaps TRBD1 (5 bases). TRBV6-7 is sorted into the ORF group, with uncertain function. The V and J ends lost 9 bases and 7 bases respectively, with 9 bases between them. This CDR3 contains 11 residues. The CDR3 protein is CARGQVGELFF. The DNA for the CDR3 is TGTGCCAGGGGGCAGGTCGGGGAGCTGTTTTTT.

CDR3 loop: CASSYSYRRGGYTF. CDR3 in DNA: TGTGCCAGCAGTTACTCGTACAGGCGAGGGGGCTACACCTTC. The rearrangement joins TRBV6-8 to TRBJ1-2; tentative D call: TRBD1 (5 bases). Per the germline V gene, CDR1 is MNHGY and CDR2 is SAAAGT. This CDR3 spans 14 amino acids. Trimming removed 0 bases from V and 8 bases from J, with 13 bases in between.

The genes are TRBV6-8 and TRBJ2-5, with a tentative D call TRBD1 (6 bases). V was cut by 6 bases and J by 2 bases, with 13 bases left in between. Germline assignment: CDR1 MNHGY and CDR2 SAAAGT. This CDR3 spans 14 amino acids. The DNA for the CDR3 is TGTGCCAGCAGCCCGACAGGAGTACAAGAGACCCAGTACTTC. This sequence encodes CASSPTGVQETQYF.

In its sample, this clone was seen a few times. The CDR3, as DNA: TGTGCCAGCTCACTACTAGGGGGCACTAATGAAAAACTGTTTTTT. Translating gives CASSLLGGTNEKLFF. The chain has TRBV18 and TRBJ1-4; 7 nucleotides match TRBD1. Germline V CDR1 and CDR2: KGHSH, LQKENI. Unmatched junction bases numbered 4, after V lost 4 bases and J lost 2 bases. This CDR3 spans 15 amino acids.

The chain carries TRBV6-8 and TRBJ1-6, with D possibly TRBD1 on 6 matching bases. V was shortened by 5 bases and J by 10 bases, with 21 bases between the two germline ends. Germline assignment: CDR1 MNHGY and CDR2 SAAAGT. This CDR3 comprises 16 residues. Here the CDR3 reads CASSKNTQGDGSPLHF. CDR3 nucleotide sequence: TGTGCCAGCAGTAAAAATACACAGGGTGATGGGTCACCCCTCCACTTT.

J is TRBJ1-1 and V is TRBV5-1, with a weak D call TRBD1 (6 bases). The CDR3 runs to 14 residues. V lost 5 bases to trimming and J lost 0 bases, with 11 bases between them. Germline V gene sequence: CDR1 SGHRS, CDR2 YFSETQ. In nucleotides, the CDR3 is TGCGCCAGCAGTCCGACAGGATTGAACACTGAAGCTTTCTTT. Its translation: CASSPTGLNTEAFF.

V gene TRBV9 combines with J gene TRBJ2-1, with D hard to call. V shed 0 bases and J shed 5 bases, with 9 bases lying between them. This CDR3 is 14 amino acids long. Germline V lookup: CDR1 SGDLS, CDR2 YYNGEE. The CDR3 sequence: CASSVEAANNEQFF. CDR3 sequence (DNA): TGTGCCAGCAGCGTAGAGGCGGCCAACAATGAGCAGTTCTTC. The whole variable domain, filled in from reference TRBV9 and TRBJ2-1, reads DSGVTQTPKHLITATGQRVTLRCSPRSGDLSVYWYQQSLDQGLQFLIQYYNGEERAKGNILERFSAQQFPDLHSELNLSSLELGDSALYFCASSVEAANNEQFFGPGTRLTVL.

The chain carries TRBV7-1 and TRBJ1-1, with TRBD1 matching over 7 bases. TRBV7-1 is labeled an ORF, and its function is uncertain. The CDR3 runs to 13 residues. Losses at the gene ends were 6 bases for V and 4 bases for J; bases not matched to a gene: 5. CDR3 in amino acids: CASRETGATEAFF. CDR3 in DNA: TGTGCCAGCAGAGAAACAGGGGCCACTGAAGCTTTCTTT.

The chain joins TRBV6-8 to TRBJ2-3; unclear D gene. The germline gives CDR1 MNHGY, CDR2 SAAAGT. The CDR3 totals 14 residues. Deletions cut 7 bases from V and 2 bases from J, with 13 bases between. The CDR3 bases are TGTGCCAGCATAGCCGGAAGGGTCACAGATACGCAGTATTTT. It specifies CASIAGRVTDTQYF.

Comment on this clone: Germline is not matched at one junction end, which may reflect a read error. The genes are TRBV19 and TRBJ2-3; D ambiguous. Germline V gives CDR1 LNHDA, CDR2 SQIVND (reference sequence). There are 14 residues in the CDR3. In nucleotides, the CDR3 is TGTGCCAGTAGAATAGGCAGGAACACAGATACGCAGTATTTT. This encodes CASRIGRNTDTQYF.

The chain employs TRBV11-3 and TRBJ1-3; TRBD1 aligns across 8 bases. V shed 6 bases, J shed 3 bases, and the junction held 7 bases outside the gene matches. CDR1 is SGHNT, CDR2 YENEEA, per germline. This CDR3 has 15 amino acids. This chain's CDR3 is CASSETGVRGNTIYF. For the CDR3, the DNA is TGTGCCAGCAGTGAGACAGGGGTTCGTGGAAACACCATATATTTT.

V and J are TRBV11-3 and TRBJ2-7; D perhaps matches TRBD2 (5 bases). The CDR3 totals 14 residues. Trimming pared 6 bases from V and 2 bases from J, leaving 14 bases between. The germline gives CDR1 SGHNT, CDR2 YENEEA. The chain's CDR3 is CASSSRGSPYEQYF. The CDR3 coding sequence is TGTGCCAGCAGTTCGCGAGGGTCCCCCTACGAGCAGTACTTC.